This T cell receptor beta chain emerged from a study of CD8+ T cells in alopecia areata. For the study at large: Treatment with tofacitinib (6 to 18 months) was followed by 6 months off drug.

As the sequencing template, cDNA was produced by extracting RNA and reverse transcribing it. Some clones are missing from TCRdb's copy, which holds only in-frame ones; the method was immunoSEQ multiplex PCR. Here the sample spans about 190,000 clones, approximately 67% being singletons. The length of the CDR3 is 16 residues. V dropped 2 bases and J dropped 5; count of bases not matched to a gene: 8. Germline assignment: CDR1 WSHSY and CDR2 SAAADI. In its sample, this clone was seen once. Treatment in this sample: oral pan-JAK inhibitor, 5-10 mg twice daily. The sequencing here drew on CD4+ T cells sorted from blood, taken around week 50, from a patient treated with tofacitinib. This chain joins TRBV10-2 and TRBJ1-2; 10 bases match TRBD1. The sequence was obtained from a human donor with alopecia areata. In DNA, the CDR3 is TGCGCCAGCAGTGAGGGAGGGACAGGGGCAACATATGGCTACACCTTC. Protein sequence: CASSEGGTGATYGYTF.